Shown below are 26 T cell receptor beta chains from a single sample sequenced in a study of CD8 T cells in Susac syndrome. With random hexamers, roughly 0.45 to 1 ug RNA was reverse transcribed. TCRdb reprocessed the immunoSEQ multiplex PCR reads via MiXCR and lists one record per CDR3 protein. The data hold about 53,000 distinct CDR3 sequences, with just under 95% observed a single time. The sequencing sample was made of CD8+ T cells from PBMCs. Receptors originate from a human donor with Susac syndrome.

J is TRBJ1-1 and V is TRBV6-5; D is undetermined. The germline V gene has CDR1 MNHEY and CDR2 SVGAGI. Trimming cost V 0 bases and J 0 bases, with 14 bases left between them. The CDR3 is made up of 17 amino acids. The CDR3 DNA is TGTGCCAGCAGTTACTCGGCCATGACCGGTATGAACACTGAAGCTTTCTTT. As protein: CASSYSAMTGMNTEAFF.

The chain carries TRBV12-3 or TRBV12-4 and TRBJ2-1; D gene unclear. The CDR3 contains 13 residues. The V gene lost 3 bases and the J gene lost 5 bases, with 8 bases spanning the gap. CDR3 coding DNA: TGTGCCAGCAGTTTCTTCCAAAACAATGAGCAGTTCTTC. It yields the protein CASSFFQNNEQFF.

The chain combines TRBV11-2 with TRBJ2-7, with D maybe TRBD2 (7 bases). The CDR3 length is 17 residues. CDR1 SGHAT and CDR2 FQNNGV come from the germline V gene. Deletions cut 1 base from V and 4 bases from J, with 20 bases between. The CDR3 bases are TGTGCCAGCAGCTTAGGGGAGGGCCCCGGGACAATGTACGAGCAGTACTTC. This sequence encodes CASSLGEGPGTMYEQYF.

In this sample, this clonotype turned up once. The rearrangement uses TRBV4-1 and TRBJ2-5; 10 nucleotides match TRBD1. In germline, CDR1 is MGHRA, CDR2 YSYEKL. This CDR3 spans 15 amino acids. With 4 bases clipped from V and 0 bases from J, the junction kept 2 bases outside the gene matches. CDR3 sequence (DNA): TGCGCCAGCAGCCCCGGGACAGGGGACCAAGAGACCCAGTACTTC. Protein: CASSPGTGDQETQYF.

The chain employs TRBV20-1 and TRBJ2-3, with TRBD1 matching 9 bases. Losses at the gene ends were 1 base for V and 2 bases for J; bases not matched to a gene: 4. CDR3 length equals 15 residues. Germline values: CDR1 DFQATT, CDR2 SNEGSKA (reference sequence). CDR3 sequence reads: CSARGGDRDTDTQYF. DNA of the CDR3: TGCAGTGCTAGAGGGGGGGACAGGGACACAGATACGCAGTATTTT.

This chain joins TRBV7-9 and TRBJ2-1; 7 bases match TRBD2. The junction had 10 bases not matched to a gene; V was cut back by 2 bases and J by 6 bases. The CDR3 spans 16 residues. The germline CDR1 and CDR2 sequences are SEHNR and FQNEAQ (reference sequence). This chain's CDR3 is CASSLQLAIPANEQFF. The CDR3 coding sequence is TGTGCCAGCAGCTTACAACTAGCGATACCCGCCAATGAGCAGTTCTTC.

This sequence joins TRBV29-1 and TRBJ1-1; 7 nucleotides agree with TRBD1. The CDR3 length is 12 residues. In germline, CDR1 is SQVTM, CDR2 ANQGSEA. The trim removed 4 bases at V and 3 bases at J, leaving 2 bases unmatched. CDR3: CSVVQGDTEAFF. Written as DNA, the CDR3 is TGCAGCGTTGTTCAGGGGGACACTGAAGCTTTCTTT.

The rearrangement joins TRBV20-1 to TRBJ2-2, with 8 bases that match TRBD1. V lost 4 bases and J lost 3; bases outside the gene matches: 1. CDR1 is DFQATT, CDR2 SNEGSKA, per germline (reference sequence). The CDR3 spans 13 residues. The DNA of the CDR3 is TGCAGTGCTATGACAGGGGACACCGGGGAGCTGTTTTTT. Its translation is CSAMTGDTGELFF.

The chain combines TRBV7-6 with TRBJ2-5; TRBD1 is a possible D gene (6 bases). The CDR3 extends over 14 amino acids. Trimming took 4 bases from V and 3 from J, leaving 12 bases between them. In germline, CDR1 is SGHVS, CDR2 FNYEAQ. The CDR3 here is CASSSRQDEETQYF. DNA for the CDR3: TGTGCCAGCAGCTCTCGACAGGACGAAGAGACCCAGTACTTC. Variable domain in full (rest from reference TRBV7-6 and TRBJ2-5): GAGVSQSPRYKVTKRGQDVALRCDPISGHVSLYWYRQALGQGPEFLTYFNYEAQQDKSGLPNDRFSAERPEGSISTLTIQRTEQRDSAMYRCASSSRQDEETQYFGPGTRLLVL.

V gene TRBV3-1 combines with J gene TRBJ2-7; 9 bases are a match to TRBD2. The CDR3 extends over 18 amino acids. V trimming: 3 bases; J trimming: 5 bases; junction bases outside the gene matches: 17. Germline V gives CDR1 LGHDT, CDR2 YNNKEL (reference sequence). The CDR3 DNA is TGTGCCAGCAGCCAGACACTGGCAGGAGGCGGCGGGGGGGACGAGCAGTACTTC. Amino acids: CASSQTLAGGGGGDEQYF.

The chain has TRBV6-6 and TRBJ2-3, with D unclear. The V end lost 10 bases, the J end lost 9 bases, and 8 bases lay between the germline ends. This CDR3 spans 9 amino acids. Germline V gives CDR1 MNHNY, CDR2 SVGAGI (reference sequence). The CDR3 region has the DNA TGTGCCACCGGTGGAACGCAGTATTTT. Translated, it gives CATGGTQYF.

This chain joins TRBV6-5 and TRBJ2-5; TRBD2 is a possible D gene (5 bases). The germline V gene has CDR1 MNHEY and CDR2 SVGAGI. The germline V and J ends were trimmed by 0 bases and 5 bases, with 16 bases remaining between them. CDR3 length: 16 residues. The CDR3 DNA follows: TGTGCCAGCAGTTACTCGGCTAGCTTTAGTTCCGAGACCCAGTACTTC. Protein: CASSYSASFSSETQYF.

The V call is TRBV20-1, the J call TRBJ1-5; the match to TRBD1 covers 11 bases. CDR1 and CDR2 (germline): DFQATT, SNEGSKA (reference sequence). After removal of 3 bases from V and 6 bases from J, the junction contained 4 bases not matched to a gene. The CDR3 is 14 residues long. The CDR3 DNA is TGCAGTGCTAGGGCCGGGACAGGGGGTCAGCCCCAGCATTTT. It yields the protein CSARAGTGGQPQHF.

This clonotype is a singleton in its sample. The chain links TRBV12-3 or TRBV12-4 to TRBJ2-3, with TRBD2 identical over 10 bases. The CDR3 sequence is 17 residues long. Trimming took 4 bases from V and 6 from J; bases not matched to a gene: 13. The CDR3 loop reads CASSSPFSGGASDTQYF. In nucleotides, the CDR3 is TGTGCCAGCAGTTCTCCCTTCAGCGGGGGGGCTTCGGATACGCAGTATTTT.

The V gene is TRBV7-4, the J gene TRBJ2-5, with D maybe TRBD1 (5 bases). V lost 3 bases and J lost 2, with 16 bases in between. CDR1 is SGHVT and CDR2 is SQSDAQ in the germline V gene. The CDR3 is made up of 16 amino acids. In nucleotides, the CDR3 is TGTGCCAGCAGCTTTTTCAGTGTAGGGGAACAAGAGACCCAGTACTTC. Residues: CASSFFSVGEQETQYF. Based on the CDR3 plus reference TRBV7-4 and TRBJ2-5, the full variable domain is GAGVSQSPRYKVAKRGRDVALRCDSISGHVTLYWYRQTLGQGSEVLTYSQSDAQRDKSGRPSGRFSAERPERSVSTLKIQRTEQGDSAVYLCASSFFSVGEQETQYFGPGTRLLVL.

V usage is TRBV10-3 and J usage is TRBJ2-1; D gene unclear. V shed 4 bases and J shed 9 bases, with 10 bases lying between them. The germline V gene encodes CDR1 ENHRY and CDR2 SYGVKD. This CDR3 region has 12 residues. CDR3 DNA sequence: TGTGCCATCAGTGCCGTAGTGGGTGAGCAGTTCTTC. Translated, it gives CAISAVVGEQFF.

The chain is built from TRBV30 and TRBJ2-7, with D tentatively TRBD1 (6 bases). With 1 base removed from V and 2 bases from J, the gap between germline ends came to 9 bases. The CDR3 loop spans 13 amino acids. Per germline, CDR1 GTSNPN and CDR2 SVGIG (reference sequence). The CDR3: CAWSGQVPYEQYF. The CDR3 DNA sequence: TGTGCCTGGAGTGGACAGGTCCCCTACGAGCAGTACTTC.

The genes are TRBV9 and TRBJ2-7; D is undetermined. In germline, CDR1 is SGDLS, CDR2 YYNGEE. This CDR3 contains 11 residues. V was trimmed by 3 bases and J by 5 bases, leaving 6 bases between them. CDR3 region: CASSGEHEQYF. For the CDR3, the DNA is TGTGCCAGCAGCGGAGAGCACGAGCAGTACTTC. The full variable domain, rest sourced from reference TRBV9 and TRBJ2-7, is DSGVTQTPKHLITATGQRVTLRCSPRSGDLSVYWYQQSLDQGLQFLIQYYNGEERAKGNILERFSAQQFPDLHSELNLSSLELGDSALYFCASSGEHEQYFGPGTRLTVT.

The rearrangement joins TRBV29-1 to TRBJ1-2; 7 bases are a match to TRBD1. The CDR3 covers 14 residues. Unmatched junction bases numbered 9, after V lost 5 bases and J lost 3 bases. Germline assignment: CDR1 SQVTM and CDR2 ANQGSEA. CDR3 protein: CSVPTYRGDYGYTF. CDR3 DNA: TGCAGCGTTCCTACCTACAGGGGAGACTATGGCTACACCTTC.

V usage is TRBV4-1 and J usage is TRBJ2-7; maybe TRBD2 (6 bases). The V end was cut by 4 bases, the J end by 3 bases, with 13 bases between. The CDR3 totals 14 residues. The germline V gene encodes CDR1 MGHRA and CDR2 YSYEKL. The CDR3 protein is CASSPLAGNYEQYF. The DNA of the CDR3 is TGCGCCAGCAGCCCCCTGGCGGGGAACTACGAGCAGTACTTC.

The rearrangement joins TRBV19 to TRBJ1-2; D not resolved. Germline V lookup: CDR1 LNHDA, CDR2 SQIVND (reference sequence). Trimming stripped 3 bases from V and 1 base from J, with 3 bases between. The CDR3 runs to 12 residues. The CDR3 DNA is TGTGCCAGTAGTATCAGTAACTATGGCTACACCTTC. Translation: CASSISNYGYTF.

The V gene is TRBV28, the J gene TRBJ2-3; D is unresolved. V was pared by 3 bases and J by 5 bases, with 9 bases between. The CDR3 sequence is 13 residues long. The germline V gene encodes CDR1 MDHEN and CDR2 SYDVKM. In nucleotides, the CDR3 is TGTGCCAGCAGTTTCTCCTTGGTAGATACGCAGTATTTT. Its translation is CASSFSLVDTQYF. Supplemented by reference TRBV28 and TRBJ2-3, the full variable domain reads DVKVTQSSRYLVKRTGEKVFLECVQDMDHENMFWYRQDPGLGLRLIYFSYDVKMKEKGDIPEGYSVSREKKERFSLILESASTNQTSMYLCASSFSLVDTQYFGPGTRLTVL.

This sequence joins TRBV25-1 and TRBJ1-2; weak D call: TRBD1 (6 bases). From germline, CDR1 is MGHDK and CDR2 SYGVNS. There are 12 residues in the CDR3. The V end was cut by 10 bases, the J end by 5 bases, with 14 bases between. CDR3 residues: CATTGNAYGYTF. DNA for the CDR3: TGTGCCACTACAGGGAATGCGTATGGCTACACCTTC.

The rearrangement uses TRBV13 and TRBJ2-7; 10 bases map to TRBD1. CDR1 and CDR2 (germline): PRHDT, FYEKMQ (reference sequence). The CDR3 contains 16 residues. V was pared by 4 bases and J by 4 bases, with 10 bases of the junction left unmatched. CDR3 in amino acids: CASSSGPGQGRYEQYF. The DNA of the CDR3 is TGTGCCAGCAGCTCGGGACCGGGACAGGGGAGGTACGAGCAGTACTTC.

The CDR3 DNA is TGTGCCAGCACCATTTTAAATGAGCAGTTCTTC. This translates into CASTILNEQFF. The rearrangement uses TRBV25-1 and TRBJ2-1; D is uncertain. Per germline, CDR1 MGHDK and CDR2 SYGVNS. V dropped 7 bases and J dropped 7 bases, with 8 bases sitting between them. The CDR3 runs to 11 residues.

The chain couples TRBV14 to TRBJ2-5; 9 nucleotides agree with TRBD1. From germline, CDR1 is SGHDN and CDR2 FVKESK. The CDR3 is made up of 15 amino acids. V dropped 2 bases and J dropped 4; count of bases not matched to a gene: 5. The CDR3 DNA reads as TGTGCCAGCAGCCAATGGACAGGGGAGGGAGAGACCCAGTACTTC. It translates to CASSQWTGEGETQYF.